This T cell receptor beta chain was documented in a study of T-cell reconstitution after alpha-beta-depleted transplantation in children (dated by TCRdb to the mid-2010s). With regard to the full study: T-cell immune reconstitution after TCRalphabeta/CD19-depleted allogeneic hematopoietic cell transplantation in children was quantitatively tracked in the study by means of TCR repertoire profiling.

V and J lose 5 bases and 3 bases, and a span of 11 bases separates them. The germline V gene (reference sequence) supplies CDR1 MNHEY and CDR2 SMNVEV. Counted from cysteine to phenylalanine, this CDR3 has 13 amino acids. The kept DNA is CDR3 alone, 39 bases in frame from the first base. Comment on this clonotype: Its antigen has not been determined. Per-nucleotide qualities are absent, and no much larger clonotype sits a single base away.

The method behind the library was PCR. This sample was sequenced with an Illumina HiSeq 2500. Molecular barcoding was employed in the preparation of TCR libraries, with unique molecular identifiers being used to normalize TCRbeta repertoire quantification. The public sequencing data were trimmed at Q25 with fastp and processed into clonotypes with MiXCR by TCRdb, which kept only in-frame beta chains. Rows with a matching CDR3 protein are joined into one entry that keeps the most common DNA and genes. The sample profile shows 600,000 to 700,000 distinct CDR3 sequences; approximately 15% of them were found once. The top ten clonotypes cover 0.8% to 1.1% of the sample.

Recombination connected TRBV27 to TRBJ2-7, with TRBD2 perhaps the D gene, on 6 matching bases. The TCR comes from a human donor who donated a stem cell graft to a child with acute myeloid leukemia. The input for sequencing was PBMCs from the stem cell graft donor, taken from the stem cell graft. This receptor carries the CDR3 CASSPGGYYEQYF. The DNA sequence is as follows: TGTGCCAGCAGTCCTGGGGGGTACTACGAGCAGTACTTC.